This T cell receptor beta chain came from a study of CD8 T cells in ankylosing spondylitis. Overall study results and limits: Among TCR beta sequences, a motif of several highly homologous variants appeared characteristic of ankylosing spondylitis blood.

In this sample, this clonotype turned up a few times. Its target is not known. Making the TCR beta libraries involved quantitative 5'-RACE with molecular barcodes. In TCRdb, the 5' RACE reads were re-called with MiXCR into one record per CDR3 protein. The table lists under 300,000 distinct CDR3 sequences, more than 15% of them singletons. The CDR3 is 15 amino acids. The V gene end was trimmed by 0 bases and the J gene end by 2 bases; junction bases not matched to a gene: 4. Germline loops: CDR1 SGHRS, CDR2 YFSETQ. The source of this sequence is a male donor with ankylosing spondylitis or in good health (not recorded which). Sequencing used blood, either unsorted or a sorted T cell fraction (not recorded which). The rearrangement uses TRBV5-1 and TRBJ2-5; 7 bases map to TRBD1. CDR3 loop: CASSLEGGEQETQYF. The CDR3 DNA reads as TGCGCCAGCAGCTTGGAAGGGGGCGAACAAGAGACCCAGTACTTC. The full variable domain, completed using reference TRBV5-1 and TRBJ2-5, is KAGVTQTPRYLIKTRGQQVTLSCSPISGHRSVSWYQQTPGQGLQFLFEYFSETQRNKGNFPGRFSGRQFSNSRSEMNVSTLELGDSALYLCASSLEGGEQETQYFGPGTRLLVL.